This TCR beta chain is drawn from a study of T cells in Graves' hyperthyroidism and ophthalmopathy. Study findings and constraints: Among thyroid clonotypes expanded above 0.001, most also appeared in blood.

RNA transcripts were the template for amplifying TCR beta CDR3 regions. HTBI primers were employed in a first-round RT-PCR of the TCR CDR3. TCRdb re-called the multiplex PCR reads with MiXCR, one entry per CDR3 protein. This table holds a few hundred thousand distinct CDR3 sequences, less than 20% found once. Germline V gene sequence: CDR1 MGHRA, CDR2 YSYEKL. V was cut by 0 bases and J by 4 bases, with 16 bases left in between. CDR3 length: 16 residues. Every diagnosis used clinical symptoms, serum thyroxine and TRAb, thyroid ultrasound and orbital computed tomography. This clonotype was seen ten or more times. Its specificity is unknown.

Sample: blood. The chain is built from TRBV4-1 and TRBJ2-7; the D gene could be TRBD1 or TRBD2 (5 bases each). This receptor was identified in a woman under 30 with Graves' hyperthyroidism. CDR3 protein: CASSQEFAAGRYEQYF. Here the CDR3 DNA reads TGCGCCAGCAGCCAAGAGTTCGCGGCAGGGAGATACGAGCAGTACTTC.